This is a list of T cell receptor beta chains from one sample in a study of blood T cell repertoires in COVID-19. Generated by immunoSEQ multiplex PCR, the TCRdb table keeps only in-frame clones and is missing some. The sample contains under 150,000 clones, 60% to 80% of which appear only once. Sequences were obtained from PBMCs or T cells enriched from blood (not recorded which). Receptors were obtained from a woman in her fifties or sixties who had recovered from COVID-19. Each CDR3 is given with its conserved first and last residue. The order of the fields is D gene, J gene, V gene, CDR3 DNA, CDR3 protein. D genes are given only for firm matches.

- TRBJ1-1 TRBV30 TGTGCCTGGAGGAAGCCGGGATCGGTGAGCACTGAAGCTTTCTTT CAWRKPGSVSTEAFF
- TRBJ2-6 TRBV5-1 TGCGCCAGCAGCTTGGTGGTAGGGGCCGGGGCCAACGTCCTGACTTTC CASSLVVGAGANVLTF
TRBD2 TRBJ2-7 TRBV28 TGTGCCAGCAGTTTATGGGGACTAGCGGGGGTCTCCTACGAGCAGTACTTC CASSLWGLAGVSYEQYF
TRBD1 TRBJ2-3 TRBV18 TGTGCCAGCTCACTTAACGACAGGGCGACAGATACGCAGTATTTT CASSLNDRATDTQYF
TRBD1 TRBJ1-1 TRBV6-5 TGTGCCAGCAGTCTTGACAGGGCCACTGAAGCTTTCTTT CASSLDRATEAFF
- TRBJ2-1 TRBV11-3 TGTGCCAGCAGCTCCGGCAGGCGGGTGAACAATGAGCAGTTCTTC CASSSGRRVNNEQFF
TRBD1 TRBJ1-2 TRBV12-3/TRBV12-4 TGTGCCAGCAGACTCCAGGGGGCGCGGGGCTACACCTTC CASRLQGARGYTF
- TRBJ1-1 TRBV5-1 TGCGCCAGCAGCCTTCACGAGGGGTGGAGGGGAGCTTTCTTT CASSLHEGWRGAFF
TRBD1 TRBJ1-5 TRBV30 TGTGCCTGGAGTGCAGGACAGGGCCTGGCCAATCAGCCCCAGCATTTT CAWSAGQGLANQPQHF
- TRBJ1-2 TRBV5-6 TGTGCCAGCAGCTTCAGTTATGGCTACACCTTC CASSFSYGYTF
- TRBJ2-1 TRBV9 TGTGCCAGCAGCGTAGTCGGAGAAGTCGATGAGCAGTTCTTC CASSVVGEVDEQFF
TRBD2 TRBJ2-1 TRBV11-2 TGTGCCAGCAGCTCGACCTCGAACGGGAGGGTCGGCAGCAATGAGCAGTTCTTC CASSSTSNGRVGSNEQFF
- TRBJ1-3 TRBV25-1 TGTGCCAGCAGCCCAAGAGGCGGAAACACCATATATTTT CASSPRGGNTIYF
- TRBJ1-2 TRBV28 TGTGCCAGCAGTCCCTCGCCAGGGGAGCGCAACTATGGCTACACCTTC CASSPSPGERNYGYTF
- TRBJ1-1 TRBV7-9 TGTGCCAGCAGCTTAGGGCAACTGAACACTGAAGCTTTCTTT CASSLGQLNTEAFF
- TRBJ2-7 TRBV21-1 TGTGCCAGCATCCATTACCGGGACAGATCCTACGAGCAGTACTTC CASIHYRDRSYEQYF